This is a list of T cell receptor beta chains from one sample in a study of blood T cells in healthy people across ages. In TCRdb, the 5' RACE reads were re-called with MiXCR into one record per CDR3 protein. Of hundreds of thousands of distinct CDR3 sequences listed, 45% to 50% are singletons. Sequenced sample: blood. The receptors shown here come from a woman in her fifties or sixties in good health. Both conserved end residues are part of each CDR3. The D gene is left open where the match is weak. Expanded clones are given a class, and other clones once, few, many or no size at all.

TRBJ2-7 15 TRBV7-2 few - CASSLRAESSYEQYF TGTGCCAGCAGCTTACGAGCGGAGAGCTCCTACGAGCAGTACTTC
TRBJ1-2 11 TRBV6-5 - TRBD1 CASRQGYGYTF TGTGCCAGTAGACAGGGGTATGGCTACACCTTC
TRBJ1-6 15 TRBV7-2 - TRBD1 CASSLRTGEGSPLHF TGTGCCAGCAGCCTTCGGACAGGGGAGGGATCACCCCTCCACTTT
TRBJ1-2 14 TRBV7-3 - TRBD1 CASSIDLGGRGYTF TGTGCCAGCAGCATCGACCTAGGGGGCAGGGGCTACACCTTC
TRBJ2-5 13 TRBV7-2 many - CASSPPGHKTQYF TGTGCCAGCAGCCCCCCCGGGCACAAGACCCAGTACTTC
TRBJ2-1 13 TRBV20-1 - - CSGSNRFQETQFF TGCAGTGGCAGTAACAGGTTTCAAGAGACCCAGTTCTTC
TRBJ2-3 16 TRBV5-6 - - CASSLFGRETTDTQYF TGTGCCAGCAGCTTGTTTGGCAGAGAAACAACAGATACGCAGTATTTT
TRBJ1-2 14 TRBV9 - - CASSVQGDSGGYTF TGTGCCAGCAGCGTACAGGGTGACTCAGGCGGCTACACCTTC
TRBJ2-7 12 TRBV28 - - CASSFGGHEQYF TGTGCCAGCAGTTTTGGGGGCCACGAGCAGTACTTC
TRBJ2-7 14 TRBV27 - - CASSRDGQWYEQYF TGTGCCAGCAGCCGGGACGGTCAATGGTACGAGCAGTACTTC
TRBJ2-1 16 TRBV20-1 - TRBD2 CSARDGNSGIYNEQFF TGCAGTGCTAGAGATGGTAATAGCGGGATCTACAATGAGCAGTTCTTC
TRBJ2-5 14 TRBV2 - - CASRDRSDRETQYF TGTGCCAGCAGGGATCGAAGCGATCGGGAGACCCAGTACTTC
TRBJ2-3 13 TRBV27 - TRBD1 CASSLDRGHTQYF TGTGCCAGCAGTCTTGACAGGGGGCATACGCAGTATTTT
TRBJ2-7 14 TRBV20-1 - - CSAPRRNGAYEQYF TGCAGTGCCCCGCGGAGGAACGGAGCCTACGAGCAGTACTTC
TRBJ2-7 11 TRBV28 once - CASRTSVEQYF TGTGCCAGCCGAACGTCGGTCGAGCAGTACTTC
TRBJ2-6 18 TRBV4-3 few - CASSQASHLSSGANVLTF TGCGCCAGCAGCCAAGCTAGCCACCTCAGCTCTGGGGCCAACGTCCTGACTTTC
TRBJ2-1 12 TRBV5-1 few - CASSSLLSEQFF TGCGCCAGCAGTTCACTACTTAGTGAGCAGTTCTTC
TRBJ1-5 14 TRBV19 - - CASKEQWGGQPQHF TGTGCCAGTAAAGAACAGTGGGGCGGTCAGCCCCAGCATTTT
TRBJ1-2 12 TRBV29-1 many TRBD1 CSVVQGNYGYTF TGCAGCGTTGTACAGGGGAACTATGGCTACACCTTC
TRBJ2-4 15 TRBV11-2 - - CASSSDARAKNIQYF TGTGCCAGCAGCTCGGACGCGAGGGCCAAAAACATTCAGTACTTC
TRBJ1-2 14 TRBV27 - - CTSSLSSGVPGYTF TGTACCAGCAGTTTATCGAGCGGAGTACCGGGCTACACCTTC
TRBJ2-1 12 TRBV7-3 - TRBD2 CASARRENEQFF TGTGCCAGCGCCCGGCGGGAGAATGAGCAGTTCTTC
TRBJ2-2 16 TRBV6-2/TRBV6-3 few TRBD2 CASSYHGTRLTGELFF TGTGCCAGCAGTTACCACGGGACTAGGCTCACCGGGGAGCTGTTTTTT
TRBJ1-1 11 TRBV12-3/TRBV12-4 - - CASSLSSEAFF TGTGCCAGCAGTTTATCGTCTGAAGCTTTCTTT
TRBJ2-7 13 TRBV6-2/TRBV6-3 - - CASSTTLNYEQYF TGTGCCAGCAGTACGACCCTAAACTACGAGCAGTACTTC
TRBJ2-1 12 TRBV20-1 - - CSARRLGGEQFF TGCAGTGCTAGACGCTTAGGCGGTGAGCAGTTCTTC
TRBJ2-3 13 TRBV20-1 few - CSPWESSTDTQYF TGCAGTCCGTGGGAGAGTAGCACAGATACGCAGTATTTT
TRBJ2-7 15 TRBV28 - TRBD2 CATHAGLVSYNEQYF TGTGCCACCCATGCAGGACTAGTCTCCTACAATGAGCAGTACTTC
TRBJ2-2 14 TRBV11-2 - - CASRWGSNTGELFF TGTGCCAGCAGGTGGGGATCGAACACCGGGGAGCTGTTTTTT
TRBJ2-7 11 TRBV7-9 few - CASSQGGKQYF TGTGCCAGCAGCCAGGGAGGCAAGCAGTACTTC
TRBJ2-7 16 TRBV28 - TRBD2 CASSSPRAGVEYEQYF TGTGCCAGCAGTTCACCCAGAGCGGGAGTTGAGTACGAGCAGTACTTC
TRBJ2-1 13 TRBV29-1 - - CSVVDSSYNEQFF TGCAGCGTAGTAGATAGCTCCTACAATGAGCAGTTCTTC
TRBJ1-2 15 TRBV3-1 few - CASSQDIGGRAGYTF TGTGCCAGCAGCCAAGACATCGGTGGGAGGGCTGGCTACACCTTC
TRBJ2-1 16 TRBV7-2 once - CASSLAISRAQETQFF TGTGCCAGCAGCTTAGCTATTTCCAGGGCACAAGAGACCCAGTTCTTC
TRBJ1-1 14 TRBV6-4 - - CASSDGFSNTEAFF TGTGCCAGCAGTGACGGCTTCTCAAACACTGAAGCTTTCTTT
TRBJ2-1 15 TRBV9 - - CASSVDGISYNEQFF TGTGCCAGCAGCGTAGACGGGATCTCCTACAATGAGCAGTTCTTC
TRBJ2-7 16 TRBV27 - TRBD1 CASSLLDRGVSYEQYF TGTGCCAGCAGTTTACTGGACAGGGGCGTTTCCTACGAGCAGTACTTC
TRBJ2-1 15 TRBV27 - - CASSLGREIYNEQFF TGTGCCAGCAGTTTAGGACGGGAGATTTACAATGAGCAGTTCTTC
TRBJ2-7 15 TRBV28 - TRBD1 CASSLPGTGRYEQYF TGTGCCAGCAGTTTACCCGGGACAGGGAGGTACGAGCAGTACTTC
TRBJ2-1 15 TRBV7-2 few - CASSLIDSFGNEQFF TGTGCCAGCAGCCTCATCGACTCTTTTGGCAATGAGCAGTTCTTC
TRBJ2-5 13 TRBV7-2 - - CASSYKVQETQYF TGTGCCAGCAGCTACAAGGTTCAAGAGACCCAGTACTTC
TRBJ2-1 18 TRBV4-3 - TRBD1 CASSQGSDRWDSYNEQFF TGCGCCAGCAGCCAAGGTTCGGACAGGTGGGATTCCTACAATGAGCAGTTCTTC
TRBJ1-1 14 TRBV6-2/TRBV6-3 - - CASSPVIGDAEAFF TGTGCCAGCAGCCCCGTTATTGGGGACGCTGAAGCTTTCTTT
TRBJ1-1 15 TRBV12-3/TRBV12-4 few TRBD1 CASTRDRAVMAEAFF TGTGCCAGCACCAGGGACAGGGCGGTGATGGCTGAAGCTTTCTTT
TRBJ2-7 16 TRBV7-2 - TRBD1 CASSSQGRGSFYEQYF TGTGCCAGCAGCTCGCAGGGCAGGGGGAGCTTTTACGAGCAGTACTTC
TRBJ2-5 17 TRBV6-6 - TRBD2 CASSYTTLAGVGNEQYF TGTGCCAGCAGTTACACAACACTAGCGGGAGTGGGGAATGAGCAGTACTTC
TRBJ2-3 14 TRBV5-1 many - CASSLATSTDTQYF TGTGCCAGCAGCTTAGCCACTAGCACAGATACGCAGTATTTT
TRBJ2-5 15 TRBV7-2 - - CASSFAGQIQETQYF TGTGCCAGCAGCTTCGCCGGGCAAATACAGGAGACCCAGTACTTC
TRBJ1-6 14 TRBV7-9 - - CASSFNPSDSPLHF TGTGCCAGCAGCTTTAACCCTAGCGATTCACCCCTCCACTTT